What follows are 18 T cell receptor beta chains derived from one specimen sequenced in a study of response to subunit inactivated influenza vaccine. TCRdb independently ran MiXCR on the RT-PCR reads; one entry per CDR3 protein. Seen here are 550,000 to 800,000 distinct CDR3 sequences, approximately 14% observed once, and the top ten hold 11%. Sequencing was performed on PBMCs from blood, taken 11 to 12 days after vaccination. The receptors were sampled from a man aged 45-65 years who received an inactivated influenza vaccine.

The V gene is TRBV5-4, the J gene TRBJ2-5; 8 nucleotides match TRBD2. CDR3 size: 14 residues. Germline CDR1 is SGHNT and CDR2 is YYREEE (reference sequence). Trimming took 4 bases from V and 4 from J; bases not matched to a gene: 6. The CDR3 sequence is CASSRGLDGETQYF. CDR3 sequence (DNA): TGTGCCAGCAGCCGGGGACTAGATGGAGAGACCCAGTACTTC. Full variable domain (remainder filled in from reference TRBV5-4 and TRBJ2-5): ETGVTQSPTHLIKTRGQQVTLRCSSQSGHNTVSWYQQALGQGPQFIFQYYREEENGRGNFPPRFSGLQFPNYSSELNVNALELDDSALYLCASSRGLDGETQYFGPGTRLLVL.

This clonotype was counted between two and nine times. The rearrangement links TRBV7-9 to TRBJ1-2, with TRBD1 as a possible D gene (6 bases). This CDR3 is 13 amino acids long. Germline assignment: CDR1 SEHNR and CDR2 FQNEAQ (reference sequence). V was shortened by 8 bases and J by 6 bases, with 16 bases between the two germline ends. In DNA, the CDR3 is TGTGCCAGCTTAAGGGGTGGACAGAATGGCTACACCTTC. This translates into CASLRGGQNGYTF.

This clonotype showed up many times. This rearrangement joins TRBV10-3 to TRBJ2-6; D call uncertain. The V gene lost 9 bases and the J gene lost 2 bases, with 14 bases spanning the gap. This CDR3 has 15 residues. Germline lookup yields CDR1 ENHRY and CDR2 SYGVKD. In nucleotides, the CDR3 is TGTGCCATACTCAAGGCCGAGGCTGGGGCCAACGTCCTGACTTTC. Encoded protein: CAILKAEAGANVLTF.

This clonotype was counted only a few times. The chain is built from TRBV7-9 and TRBJ2-5; D not certain. The CDR3 extends over 14 amino acids. V lost 1 base to trimming and J lost 4 bases, with 10 bases between them. Germline assignment: CDR1 SEHNR and CDR2 FQNEAQ (reference sequence). This CDR3 reads CASSLEEHLETQYF. The CDR3, as DNA: TGTGCCAGCAGCTTAGAGGAACACCTAGAGACCCAGTACTTC.

This clonotype is a singleton in its sample. V is TRBV6-2 or TRBV6-3 and J is TRBJ2-7; D call uncertain. Deletions cut 1 base from V and 7 bases from J, with 11 bases between. This CDR3 has 13 amino acids. The germline gives CDR1 MNHEY, CDR2 SVGEGT. Written as DNA, the CDR3 is TGTGCCAGCAGTTACTTGTGGGCCGGGGAGCAGTACTTC. Residues: CASSYLWAGEQYF.

The V gene is TRBV7-9, the J gene TRBJ2-3; 10 nucleotides line up with TRBD2. V shed 7 bases and J 1 base; nucleotides not matched to a gene: 8. The length of the CDR3 is 16 residues. CDR1 is SEHNR and CDR2 is FQNEAQ in the germline V gene (reference sequence). The CDR3 DNA sequence: TGTGCCAGCACCCTACTAGCGGGGCGGGGCACAGATACGCAGTATTTT. Translated: CASTLLAGRGTDTQYF.

This clonotype was detected only a few times. J is TRBJ2-2 and V is TRBV4-3, with no clear D. This CDR3 contains 15 residues. CDR1 is LGHNA, CDR2 YSLEER, per germline. V was trimmed by 1 base and J by 4 bases, leaving 10 bases between them. CDR3 in DNA: TGCGCCAGCAGCCAAGGAGTGCACCTCACCGGGGAGCTGTTTTTT. Its translation is CASSQGVHLTGELFF.

The chain is built from TRBV29-1 and TRBJ2-1; 7 bases agree with TRBD1. CDR3 length equals 15 residues. Looked up from germline, CDR1 is SQVTM and CDR2 is ANQGSEA. Trimming cost V 5 bases and J 8 bases; bases outside gene matches: 15. The CDR3 sequence: CSVRATGSPGDEQFF. The DNA of the CDR3 is TGCAGCGTTAGAGCGACAGGGTCCCCCGGGGATGAGCAGTTCTTC.

This clonotype was seen a handful of times. J is TRBJ2-3 and V is TRBV11-2; the D is unclear. Trimming shortened V by 1 base and J by 3 bases, and 14 bases separated the two germline ends. The CDR3 is 16 residues long. Germline CDR1 is SGHAT and CDR2 is FQNNGV. This chain's CDR3 is CASSLVGLLPTDTQYF. The CDR3 DNA reads as TGTGCCAGCAGCTTAGTTGGTCTGCTACCAACAGATACGCAGTATTTT. The variable domain in full, with the rest retrieved from reference TRBV11-2 and TRBJ2-3, is EAGVAQSPRYKIIEKRQSVAFWCNPISGHATLYWYQQILGQGPKLLIQFQNNGVVDDSQLPKDRFSAERLKGVDSTLKIQPAKLEDSAVYLCASSLVGLLPTDTQYFGPGTRLTVL.

This sequence joins TRBV27 and TRBJ2-5, with D possibly TRBD2 on 5 matching bases. The V gene's germline CDR1 is MNHEY and CDR2 SMNVEV (reference sequence). The CDR3 contains 15 residues. The V and J ends lost 6 bases and 2 bases respectively, with 16 bases between them. The CDR3 here is CASSSLRGDQETQYF. Written as DNA, the CDR3 is TGTGCCAGCAGCTCCCTTCGGGGAGATCAAGAGACCCAGTACTTC.

The sample holds many counts of this clonotype. The rearrangement links TRBV12-3 or TRBV12-4 to TRBJ1-3; TRBD1 agrees at 11 bases. This CDR3 comprises 16 residues. Unmatched junction bases numbered 8, after V lost 6 bases and J lost 4 bases. CDR3 bases: TGTGCCAGCAGACATGGACAGGGGGCTACAGGAAACACCATATATTTT. It translates to CASRHGQGATGNTIYF.

The gene calls are TRBV29-1 and TRBJ1-2, with D possibly being TRBD1 (6 bases). The CDR3 runs 15 residues. Germline V lookup: CDR1 SQVTM, CDR2 ANQGSEA. The CDR3 region is CRVGAGGGPNYGYTF. CDR3 nucleotide sequence: TGCAGAGTCGGTGCGGGGGGCGGCCCGAACTATGGCTACACCTTC.

This clonotype was counted between two and nine times. The gene calls are TRBV12-3 or TRBV12-4 and TRBJ1-3; D might be TRBD1 (5 bases). The CDR3 runs 21 residues. Deletions cut 3 bases from V and 0 bases from J, with 27 bases between. The CDR3 sequence is CASSLMVTLSSRGISGNTIYF. The CDR3 DNA reads TGTGCCAGCAGTTTGATGGTTACGTTATCAAGTAGGGGCATCTCTGGAAACACCATATATTTT.

Here the CDR3 reads CASSVAGNSDTQYF. The CDR3 DNA reads as TGTGCCAGCAGCGTGGCGGGAAACTCCGATACGCAGTATTTT. This sequence joins TRBV9 and TRBJ2-3; perhaps TRBD2 as D (6 bases). CDR3 length equals 14 residues. Germline CDR1 reads SGDLS; CDR2 reads YYNGEE. V was trimmed by 2 bases and J by 6 bases, leaving 13 bases between them.

In its sample, this clonotype was seen a few times. This chain links TRBV11-2 with TRBJ2-2, with D possibly matching TRBD2 (7 bases). Trimming stripped 5 bases from V and 1 base from J, with 29 bases between. From germline, CDR1 is SGHAT and CDR2 FQNNGV. There are 21 residues in the CDR3. In nucleotides, the CDR3 is TGTGCCAGCAGCGGCCGCGCGGGGGCAGGGGCCTCCCGAAGGAACACCGGGGAGCTGTTTTTT. Its protein product is CASSGRAGAGASRRNTGELFF.

The chain employs TRBV29-1 and TRBJ2-3, with D unclear. V dropped 3 bases and J dropped 8 bases, with 15 bases sitting between them. This CDR3 is built from 13 residues. CDR1 and CDR2 from the germline V gene are SQVTM and ANQGSEA. Here the CDR3 reads CSVESPLEFTQYF. The DNA for the CDR3 is TGCAGCGTTGAGTCCCCCTTGGAGTTTACGCAGTATTTT.

The chain is built from TRBV5-1 and TRBJ1-1; D not certain. The CDR3 extends over 14 amino acids. V lost 4 bases, J lost 0 bases, and 10 bases lay in between. The V gene's germline CDR1 is SGHRS and CDR2 YFSETQ. In nucleotides, the CDR3 is TGCGCCAGCAGCGCCTTCGCGGTGAACACTGAAGCTTTCTTT. Translated, it gives CASSAFAVNTEAFF.

This clonotype was seen a handful of times. V gene TRBV4-3 combines with J gene TRBJ2-5, with D possibly being TRBD2 (5 bases). V was trimmed by 3 bases and J by 5 bases, leaving 13 bases between them. CDR1 is LGHNA and CDR2 is YSLEER in the germline V gene. CDR3 length: 14 residues. The CDR3 here is CASSQETILETQYF. CDR3 coding DNA: TGCGCCAGCAGCCAGGAGACTATTCTCGAGACCCAGTACTTC.